This T cell receptor beta chain is drawn from a study of T cell responses to AZD1222 COVID-19 vaccine. General study findings and limits: The donor cohort was predominantly white British with a female majority, and clonal diversity may have been underestimated. Baseline seropositivity occurred in only 5 to 7 AZD1222 recipients.

As for this clone: The target antigen is unknown.

CDR3 length: 16 residues. J lost 7 bases, V lost 5 bases, and 13 bases had no gene match. Germline assignment: CDR1 SGHAT and CDR2 FQNNGV. Assay: immunoSEQ multiplex PCR; the TCRdb copy retains only in-frame clones and omits some. The top ten hold around 2% of the sample, which has under 200,000 clones, roughly nine tenths seen once. The clonotype comes from an adult in good health. The rearrangement links TRBV11-2 to TRBJ1-5; 8 bases line up with TRBD1. The sequencing used peripheral blood, collected on day 0 of AZD1222 vaccination. The CDR3 loop is CASSPRGGTGGQPQHF. Written as DNA, the CDR3 is TGTGCCAGCAGCCCCCGGGGCGGGACAGGCGGCCAGCCCCAGCATTTT.